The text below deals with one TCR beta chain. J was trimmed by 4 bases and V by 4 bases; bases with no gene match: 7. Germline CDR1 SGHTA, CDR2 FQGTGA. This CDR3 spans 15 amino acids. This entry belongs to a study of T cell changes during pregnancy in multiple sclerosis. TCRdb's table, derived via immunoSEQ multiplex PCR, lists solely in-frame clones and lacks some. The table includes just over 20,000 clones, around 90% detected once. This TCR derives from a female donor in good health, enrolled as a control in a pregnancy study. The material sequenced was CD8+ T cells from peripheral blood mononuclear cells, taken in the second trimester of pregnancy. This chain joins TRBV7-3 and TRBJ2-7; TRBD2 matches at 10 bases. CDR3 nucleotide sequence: TGTGCCAGCAGCTCCGGGCCGGGACTAGCGTACGAGCAGTACTTC. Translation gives CASSSGPGLAYEQYF.